This T cell receptor beta chain was obtained from a study of patients and donors after allogeneic stem cell transplantation. This clonotype was detected only a few times. TCRdb fed the RT-PCR reads into MiXCR, producing one record per CDR3 protein. The sample includes approximately 410,000 distinct CDR3 sequences, 15% to 20% seen only once; the top ten take 6% to 8%. In germline, CDR1 is SGHDT, CDR2 YYEEEE. Trimming took 4 bases from V and 0 from J; bases not matched to a gene: 6. The length of the CDR3 is 15 residues. The chain couples TRBV5-6 to TRBJ1-1, with 7 bases aligning to TRBD1. This receptor was taken from a human donor who was either an allogeneic HSCT recipient or a stem cell or donor lymphocyte infusion donor (not recorded which). It is not recorded whose cells these are; they may come from a transplant donor. Sequenced material: blood, either unsorted or a sorted T cell fraction (not recorded which). CDR3 in DNA: TGTGCCAGCAGCGAACCCGACAGGGTGAACACTGAAGCTTTCTTT. Protein product: CASSEPDRVNTEAFF.